Listed below are T cell receptor beta chains from one sample, sequenced in a study of T cells in localized non-small cell lung cancer. The repertoire was sequenced with immunoSEQ multiplex PCR; TCRdb's copy has only in-frame clones and lacks some. The sample yields roughly 3,000 clones, 25% to 35% seen once. This sample comprised lung tumor tissue, obtained before any cancer treatment. Receptor source: a male donor older than 55 with stage I lung adenocarcinoma. The CDR3 runs from the conserved cysteine through the conserved F or W. Fields, in order: clone size, J gene, V gene, D gene, CDR3 DNA, CDR3 protein. D genes are given only for firm matches. The size entry is marked missing in some rows and otherwise reads once, few, many or a size class.

abundance: many; j_gene: TRBJ2-4; v_gene: TRBV6-8; d_gene: NA; CDR3nt: TGTGCCAGCAGTTACGCCCCCCCCAGGGGAAGGACCAAAAACATTCAGTACTTC; CDR3aa: CASSYAPPRGRTKNIQYF
abundance: few; j_gene: TRBJ2-5; v_gene: TRBV9; d_gene: NA; CDR3nt: TGTGCCAGCAGCGCCCCTTCGGGGGCAGAGACCCAGTACTTC; CDR3aa: CASSAPSGAETQYF
abundance: many; j_gene: TRBJ2-7; v_gene: TRBV11-3; d_gene: NA; CDR3nt: TGTGCCAGCAGCCCACCAGGACAGTACTCCTACGAGCAGTACTTC; CDR3aa: CASSPPGQYSYEQYF
abundance: few; j_gene: TRBJ1-4; v_gene: TRBV6-8; d_gene: NA; CDR3nt: TGTGCCATCTCGGCAACTAATGAAAAACTGTTTTTT; CDR3aa: CAISATNEKLFF
abundance: few; j_gene: TRBJ2-7; v_gene: TRBV11-3; d_gene: TRBD1; CDR3nt: TGTGCCAGCAGCCACCGGAACAGGGGACCCTACGAGCAGTACTTC; CDR3aa: CASSHRNRGPYEQYF
abundance: medium-sized; j_gene: TRBJ2-3; v_gene: TRBV11-3; d_gene: TRBD1; CDR3nt: TGTGCCAGCACCAGAGACGGGACAGGGCTCACAGATACGCAGTATTTT; CDR3aa: CASTRDGTGLTDTQYF
abundance: NA; j_gene: TRBJ1-5; v_gene: TRBV6-8; d_gene: NA; CDR3nt: TGTGCCAGCAGTCCCAACCGGGGGAGCAATCAGCCCCAGCATTTT; CDR3aa: CASSPNRGSNQPQHF
abundance: few; j_gene: TRBJ1-6; v_gene: TRBV11-3; d_gene: NA; CDR3nt: TGTGCCAGCAGCTTAGGTGTGGGGGCGCCGGGGTCACCCCTCCACTTT; CDR3aa: CASSLGVGAPGSPLHF
abundance: few; j_gene: TRBJ1-6; v_gene: TRBV9; d_gene: NA; CDR3nt: TGTGCCAGCAGCTTAACGAATTCACCCCTCCACTTT; CDR3aa: CASSLTNSPLHF
abundance: medium-sized; j_gene: TRBJ2-5; v_gene: TRBV4-1; d_gene: TRBD2; CDR3nt: TGCGCCAGCAGCCCCCGTGGTAGCGGGGAGGAGACCCAGTACTTC; CDR3aa: CASSPRGSGEETQYF
abundance: few; j_gene: TRBJ2-1; v_gene: TRBV4-1; d_gene: NA; CDR3nt: TGCGCCAGCAGCCAGAAAGAGGCAGGGAATAACAATGAGCAGTTCTTC; CDR3aa: CASSQKEAGNNNEQFF
abundance: NA; j_gene: TRBJ2-2; v_gene: TRBV29-1; d_gene: NA; CDR3nt: TGCAGCGTTGATGGGACCGGGAACACCGGGGAGCTGTTTTTT; CDR3aa: CSVDGTGNTGELFF
abundance: NA; j_gene: TRBJ2-1; v_gene: TRBV6-8; d_gene: TRBD1; CDR3nt: TGTGCCAGCAGCCCTCTGACAGGGGGCGATGAGCAGTTCTTC; CDR3aa: CASSPLTGGDEQFF